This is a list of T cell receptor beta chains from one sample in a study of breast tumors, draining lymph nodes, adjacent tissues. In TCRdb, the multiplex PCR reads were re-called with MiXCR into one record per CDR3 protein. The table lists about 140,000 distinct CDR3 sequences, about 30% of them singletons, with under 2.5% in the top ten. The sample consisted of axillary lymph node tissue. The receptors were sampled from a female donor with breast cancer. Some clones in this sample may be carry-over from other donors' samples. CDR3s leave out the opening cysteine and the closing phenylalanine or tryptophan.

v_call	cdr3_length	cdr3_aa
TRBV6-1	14	ASSEAPTGGGWAYT
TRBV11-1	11	ASSTGIQETQY
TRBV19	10	ASRTGDKPQY
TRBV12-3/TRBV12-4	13	ASSFAPGGNQPQH
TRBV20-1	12	SARAQGTNEKLF
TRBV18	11	ASSQHLNEKLF
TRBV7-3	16	ASSRGTSGGLGADTQY
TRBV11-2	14	ASSLVSSGGANEQF
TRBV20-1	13	SARGDRGRKETQY
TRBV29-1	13	SSLGGGSSTDTQY
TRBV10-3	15	AISESTTGDYGETQY
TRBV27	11	AGSSRPSYEQY
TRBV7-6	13	ASSSNTGTNEKLF
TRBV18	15	ASSQDQGAGSTGELF
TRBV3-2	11	ASSQGSSGGAF
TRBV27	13	ASSFPGNSYNEQF
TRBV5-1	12	ASSLLQGPETQY
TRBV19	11	ATRGTDTGELF
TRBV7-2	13	ASSLASGYNNEQF
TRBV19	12	ASSPGTGDHEQY
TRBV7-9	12	ASSPGWADQPQH
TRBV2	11	ASRDGHQETQY
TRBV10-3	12	AISPGQLTYEQY
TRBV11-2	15	ASSLVRTSGGLYEQY
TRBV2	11	ASRSVTYNEQF
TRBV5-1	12	ASSLENRVYGYT
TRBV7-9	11	ASSLARFYEQY
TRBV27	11	ASSRDGGHEQF
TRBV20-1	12	SARDPGGVYEQY
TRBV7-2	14	ASSSPGRRPGYGYT
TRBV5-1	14	ASSLAPGATYRGYT
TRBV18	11	ASSTTRTDTQY
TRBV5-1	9	ASSIGETQY
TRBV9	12	ASSVGDGAYEQS
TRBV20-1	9	SARRMETQY
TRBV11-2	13	ASSLRGAGGNIQY
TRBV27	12	ASSFGGSTGELF
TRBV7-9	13	ARRPGQGGNSPLH
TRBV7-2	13	ASSPSGGAIEGYT
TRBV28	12	ASSFGGQTDTQY
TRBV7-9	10	ASTDVGEKLF
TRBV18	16	ASSPSIGEGAGANVLT
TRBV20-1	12	SARIGVAQETQY
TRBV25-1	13	ASSTRKTASYTQY
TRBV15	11	ATSRGAGGILY
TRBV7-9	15	ASSDLGQAVSTDTQY
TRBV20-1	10	SVFKFGETQY
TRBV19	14	ASSNPGQEPTQPQH
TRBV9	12	ASSLGGGEYEQY
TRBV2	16	ASSQAGLAGGHNYEQY
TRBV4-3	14	ASNTRGREAGNTIY
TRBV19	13	ASSIGEIGNYGYT
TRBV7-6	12	ASSRGQNTDTQY